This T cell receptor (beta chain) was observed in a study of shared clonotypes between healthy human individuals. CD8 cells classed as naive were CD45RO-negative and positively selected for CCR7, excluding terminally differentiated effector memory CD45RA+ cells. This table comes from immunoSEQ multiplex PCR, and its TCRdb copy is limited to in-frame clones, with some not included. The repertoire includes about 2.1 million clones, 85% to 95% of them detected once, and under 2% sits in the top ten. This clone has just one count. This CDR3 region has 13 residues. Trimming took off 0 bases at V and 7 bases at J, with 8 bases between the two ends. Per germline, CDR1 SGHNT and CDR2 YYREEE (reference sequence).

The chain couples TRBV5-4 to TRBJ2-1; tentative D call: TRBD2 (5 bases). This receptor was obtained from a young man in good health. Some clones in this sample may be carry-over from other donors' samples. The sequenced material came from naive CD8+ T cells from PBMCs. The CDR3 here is CASSLGLRNEQFF. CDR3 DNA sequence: TGTGCCAGCAGCTTGGGACTAAGGAATGAGCAGTTCTTC. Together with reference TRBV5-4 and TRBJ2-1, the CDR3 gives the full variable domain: ETGVTQSPTHLIKTRGQQVTLRCSSQSGHNTVSWYQQALGQGPQFIFQYYREEENGRGNFPPRFSGLQFPNYSSELNVNALELDDSALYLCASSLGLRNEQFFGPGTRLTVL.